Listed below are T cell receptor beta chains from one sample, sequenced in a study of T cell repertoires in cytomegalovirus infection. TCRdb reanalysed the reads using MiXCR and keeps one entry per CDR3 protein. The top ten hold 13% of the sample, which has roughly 990,000 distinct CDR3 sequences, around 32% seen once. No cognate antigen is known for these TCRs. Sequencing used cultured CD8+ T cells from PBMCs, obtained from culture after CMV antigen stimulation. All receptors derive from a human donor in good health (CMV status not recorded). Some clones in this sample may be carry-over from other donors' samples. Each CDR3 is given with its conserved first and last residue. Each record gives: V gene, J gene, D gene, clone size, CDR3 protein, CDR3 DNA. D genes are given only for firm matches. The size of a clone is reported for some rows only, either as once, few or many, or as a class for expanded clones.

TRBV27	TRBJ2-1	-	-	CASSFGRLNEQFF	TGTGCCAGCAGTTTTGGCAGACTCAATGAGCAGTTCTTC
TRBV13	TRBJ2-7	-	-	CASSLARDFSYEQYF	TGTGCCAGCAGCTTAGCGCGGGATTTCTCCTACGAGCAGTACTTC
TRBV7-9	TRBJ2-7	TRBD2	few	CASSPPVSGGWYEQYF	TGTGCCAGCAGCCCCCCAGTTAGCGGGGGTTGGTACGAGCAGTACTTC
TRBV7-9	TRBJ1-2	TRBD1	-	CASSVQGGYTF	TGTGCCAGCAGCGTACAGGGGGGATACACCTTC
TRBV29-1	TRBJ2-7	TRBD1	many	CSVEIWDRASYEQYF	TGCAGCGTTGAAATCTGGGACAGAGCTTCCTACGAGCAGTACTTC
TRBV7-9	TRBJ2-7	-	-	CASSLASDEQYF	TGTGCCAGCAGCCTAGCTAGTGACGAGCAGTACTTC
TRBV28	TRBJ1-2	-	-	CASSLQTNYGYTF	TGTGCCAGCAGTTTACAGACCAACTATGGCTACACCTTC
TRBV6-2/TRBV6-3	TRBJ1-1	-	-	CASSYGRRTEAFF	TGTGCCAGCAGTTACGGAAGGAGAACTGAAGCTTTCTTT
TRBV3-1	TRBJ1-3	-	-	CASSQVSGYSSGNTIYF	TGTGCCAGCAGCCAAGTTTCAGGGTATTCCTCTGGAAACACCATATATTTT
TRBV7-2	TRBJ2-1	TRBD1	many	CASSLGRGQDEQFF	TGTGCCAGCAGCTTGGGCAGGGGGCAGGATGAGCAGTTCTTC
TRBV7-3	TRBJ2-5	TRBD1	few	CASSPSGQGTLETQYF	TGTGCCAGCAGCCCCTCCGGACAGGGGACTTTAGAGACCCAGTACTTC
TRBV12-3/TRBV12-4	TRBJ2-3	-	few	CASTPPTGRPDTQYF	TGTGCCAGCACCCCCCCTACAGGGAGGCCAGATACGCAGTATTTT
TRBV7-9	TRBJ2-5	TRBD1	few	CASSVLRDDRGETQYF	TGTGCCAGCAGCGTCTTGCGGGATGACAGGGGAGAGACCCAGTACTTC
TRBV11-3	TRBJ2-5	TRBD1	-	CASSPPRDRVPETQYF	TGTGCCAGCAGCCCACCCCGGGACAGGGTACCAGAGACCCAGTACTTC
TRBV20-1	TRBJ2-3	TRBD2	-	CSARGFAGGQDTQYF	TGCAGTGCTAGAGGTTTCGCGGGGGGGCAAGATACGCAGTATTTT
TRBV5-8	TRBJ2-2	-	-	CASTPGRGTGELFF	TGTGCCAGCACCCCGGGCCGAGGCACCGGGGAGCTGTTTTTT
TRBV7-9	TRBJ1-1	-	few	CASSLDPPTLNTEAFF	TGTGCCAGCAGCTTAGATCCCCCCACATTGAACACTGAAGCTTTCTTT
TRBV6-1	TRBJ1-5	-	-	CASSEAASRVWDISNQPQHF	TGTGCCAGCAGTGAAGCGGCTTCTAGAGTATGGGACATCAGCAATCAGCCCCAGCATTTT
TRBV2	TRBJ2-2	-	-	CASNGMVVGTGELFF	TGTGCCAGCAATGGAATGGTAGTGGGCACCGGGGAGCTGTTTTTT
TRBV7-2	TRBJ2-1	-	-	CAGSLWGDYSYNEQFF	TGTGCCGGCAGCTTGTGGGGCGACTACTCCTACAATGAGCAGTTCTTC
TRBV2	TRBJ2-2	TRBD1	-	CASSTSTGAVNTGELFF	TGTGCCAGCAGTACCAGTACAGGGGCCGTTAACACCGGGGAGCTGTTTTTT
TRBV7-6	TRBJ2-7	TRBD1	many	CASSSSRGHEQYF	TGTGCCAGCAGCTCCTCCAGGGGGCATGAGCAGTACTTC
TRBV7-9	TRBJ1-1	-	few	CASSLDSGTEAFF	TGTGCCAGCAGCTTAGACAGCGGGACTGAAGCTTTCTTT
TRBV12-3/TRBV12-4	TRBJ1-2	TRBD1	few	CATLSGDSTNYGYTF	TGTGCCACTCTCAGCGGGGACAGTACTAACTATGGCTACACCTTC
TRBV7-2	TRBJ1-4	-	many	CASSVNEKLFF	TGTGCCAGCAGCGTCAATGAAAAACTGTTTTTT
TRBV28	TRBJ1-5	-	few	CASSETVSNQPQHF	TGTGCCAGCAGTGAGACGGTTAGCAATCAGCCCCAGCATTTT
TRBV18	TRBJ2-5	-	-	CASSPQTMEETQYF	TGTGCCAGCTCACCGCAGACAATGGAAGAGACCCAGTACTTC
TRBV27	TRBJ2-2	-	few	CASSWSGTPNTGELFF	TGTGCCAGCAGTTGGTCCGGGACACCTAACACCGGGGAGCTGTTTTTT
TRBV7-6	TRBJ2-1	TRBD1	-	CASSPRTGADYNEQFF	TGTGCCAGCAGCCCAAGGACAGGGGCCGACTACAATGAGCAGTTCTTC
TRBV29-1	TRBJ1-6	TRBD1	-	CSAGTGDSPLHF	TGCAGCGCTGGTACAGGGGACTCACCCCTCCACTTT
TRBV6-1	TRBJ1-1	-	many	CASSSLMPGRPNTEAFF	TGTGCCAGCAGTTCCCTAATGCCCGGGAGGCCGAACACTGAAGCTTTCTTT
TRBV6-5	TRBJ2-7	-	-	CASSQWGISYEQYF	TGTGCCAGCAGTCAATGGGGAATTTCCTACGAGCAGTACTTC
TRBV20-1	TRBJ2-2	-	-	CSAQEHGTGELFF	TGCAGTGCCCAGGAGCACGGCACCGGGGAGCTGTTTTTT
TRBV7-3	TRBJ1-3	TRBD1	-	CASSLGTGGSSGNTLYF	TGTGCCAGCAGCTTGGGGACAGGGGGCAGCTCTGGAAACACCTTATATTTT
TRBV28	TRBJ1-5	-	-	CASNPQARIQPQHF	TGTGCCAGCAACCCACAGGCCCGGATTCAGCCCCAGCATTTT